The sample holds many counts of the clone carrying this T cell receptor beta chain. No antigen is known for it. The data stem from a study of regulatory T cells in long-lasting Graves disease. Time point noted: newly diagnosed GD, antithyroid drugs for less than 3 months. Generation of the TCR library employed RNA extracted from PBMCs. General study points: Repertoires from persistent disease leaned toward TRBV28, TRBJ1-2 and TRBJ2-5.

The V gene's germline CDR1 is MNHNS and CDR2 SASEGT. With 7 bases removed from V and 3 bases from J, the gap between germline ends came to 12 bases. The CDR3 runs 13 residues. For TCR beta, libraries came from iRepertoire HTBI primers and Arm-PCR of CDR3 regions. TCRdb reprocessed the multiplex PCR reads with MiXCR, giving one entry per CDR3 protein. The top ten clones hold 7.5% to 9% of a sample with about 500,000 distinct CDR3 sequences, 9.5% to 15% of them seen once. The sample was also linked to a second study, of T cells in Graves' hyperthyroidism and ophthalmopathy.

The starting material was peripheral blood mononuclear cells (PBMCs), obtained at new diagnosis, from a patient treated with antithyroid drugs. The chain uses TRBV6-1 and TRBJ1-2; unclear D gene. This TCR was recovered from a woman in her 30s with Graves disease. CDR3 nucleotides: TGTGCCAGCACCTTATACACCCACTATGGCTACACCTTC. This codes for CASTLYTHYGYTF.